The subject of this entry is one TCR beta chain. Antigen unknown. Primers included in the PCR were 60 Vbeta and 13 Jbeta primers. Produced via immunoSEQ multiplex PCR; TCRdb's table is partial and in-frame only. The sample has some 150,000 clones, around 80% seen once. This sample is part of a study of cytomegalovirus exposure and HLA in healthy donors. General observations from the study: In a later analysis, across HLA loci, associated TCR counts were highest for DRB1, lowest for HLA-C. TCR beta sequences reportedly predicted most subjects' HLA-A and HLA-B alleles accurately.

Per the germline V gene, CDR1 is SEHNR and CDR2 is FQNEAQ (reference sequence). The CDR3 is 15 residues long. The ends lost 5 bases at V and 7 bases at J; junction bases unmatched: 7. Input material: PBMCs. This sequence originates from a female donor in good health and CMV-seropositive. V is TRBV7-9 and J is TRBJ1-6; 8 nucleotides line up with TRBD1. CDR3 loop: CASSPPGQDNSPLHF. CDR3 sequence (DNA): TGTGCCAGCAGCCCTCCGGGACAGGACAATTCACCCCTCCACTTT.